This T cell receptor (beta chain) was sequenced during a study of blood T cell repertoires in COVID-19. This clone showed up just a few times. Germline CDR1 KGHSH, CDR2 LQKENI. V was cut by 5 bases and J by 5 bases, with 16 bases left in between. The CDR3 spans 14 residues. Sequencing was performed with immunoSEQ multiplex PCR; in TCRdb, only in-frame clones are kept and a portion is missing. The table lists about 170,000 clones, around 83% of them singletons. Sequencing was carried out using peripheral blood. The origin of this receptor is a woman aged 70-85 years who had recovered from COVID-19. The chain has TRBV18 and TRBJ2-7, with D tentatively TRBD1 (5 bases). CDR3 bases: TGTGCCAGCTCATACCAGGGTTTTCAGGACGAGCAGTACTTC. This codes for CASSYQGFQDEQYF.